Listed below are T cell receptor beta chains from one sample, sequenced in a study of blood T cell repertoires in COVID-19. Clones were sequenced by immunoSEQ multiplex PCR, and TCRdb holds only the in-frame ones, with some missing. The data contain around 290,000 clones, 86% of them singletons. Sample: PBMCs or T cells enriched from blood (not recorded which). Receptors were obtained from a woman aged 18-29 years who had recovered from COVID-19. Both conserved end residues are part of each CDR3. A D gene is named only where the DNA matches it firmly. A row's size may be missing; if present it is once, few, many or a size class.

V gene,D gene,clone size,J gene,CDR3 protein,CDR3 DNA
TRBV7-2,NA,NA,TRBJ2-7,CASSPSPYEQYF,TGTGCCAGCAGCCCCTCTCCGTACGAGCAGTACTTC
TRBV29-1,NA,NA,TRBJ1-2,CSTDTDISGYTF,TGCAGCACCGACACGGACATCTCTGGCTACACCTTC
TRBV7-9,TRBD2,NA,TRBJ2-3,CASSSSEPGTSGPLDTQYF,TGTGCCAGCAGCTCCAGTGAACCAGGGACTAGCGGGCCCCTTGATACGCAGTATTTT
TRBV6-4,TRBD2,NA,TRBJ2-1,CASSRLAGERSEQFF,TGTGCCAGCAGTAGGCTAGCGGGGGAGCGCAGCGAGCAGTTCTTC
TRBV5-1,NA,NA,TRBJ2-3,CASRRDTSTDTQYF,TGCGCCAGCAGGAGGGACACTAGCACAGATACGCAGTATTTT
TRBV11-2,NA,NA,TRBJ1-1,CASSPSRTEAFF,TGTGCCAGCAGCCCGAGCAGGACTGAAGCTTTCTTT
TRBV11-3,NA,few,TRBJ1-1,CASSLGTEGTEAFF,TGTGCCAGCAGCTTAGGGACCGAGGGCACTGAAGCTTTCTTT
TRBV12-3/TRBV12-4,NA,NA,TRBJ2-3,CASSDYEAQYF,TGTGCCAGCAGTGATTATGAGGCGCAGTATTTT
TRBV12-5,TRBD1,NA,TRBJ2-1,CASAENRGVSNEQFF,TGTGCTAGTGCAGAGAACAGGGGAGTAAGCAATGAGCAGTTCTTC
TRBV11-2,TRBD2,NA,TRBJ2-1,CASSPMTSVNNEQFF,TGTGCCAGCAGCCCCATGACTAGCGTTAACAATGAGCAGTTCTTC
TRBV6-1,TRBD1,NA,TRBJ2-1,CASSEAGGTGGGNEQFF,TGTGCCAGCAGTGAAGCCGGAGGGACAGGGGGCGGAAATGAGCAGTTCTTC
TRBV15,NA,NA,TRBJ1-3,CATREGSGNTIYF,TGTGCCACCAGAGAGGGATCTGGAAACACCATATATTTT
TRBV2,NA,NA,TRBJ2-3,CASSARELRSTDTQYF,TGTGCCAGCAGTGCTAGAGAGCTGAGGAGCACAGATACGCAGTATTTT
TRBV2,NA,NA,TRBJ1-1,CASSESDLISGYTEAFF,TGTGCCAGCAGTGAGTCGGACCTCATCTCAGGGTACACTGAAGCTTTCTTT
TRBV7-6,NA,NA,TRBJ2-1,CASSSPLASPYNEQFF,TGTGCCAGCAGCTCCCCTCTAGCCTCCCCGTACAATGAGCAGTTCTTC
TRBV27,NA,NA,TRBJ1-2,CASNPGVGGYTF,TGTGCCAGCAATCCCGGGGTGGGGGGCTACACCTTC
TRBV10-2,NA,NA,TRBJ1-5,CATKGDIDSNQPQHF,TGCGCTACTAAGGGGGACATCGATAGCAATCAGCCCCAGCATTTT
TRBV2,TRBD1,NA,TRBJ1-5,CASRDTGTGRQPQHF,TGTGCCAGCAGGGACACCGGGACAGGGCGTCAGCCCCAGCATTTT
TRBV27,TRBD2,NA,TRBJ2-1,CASRSGREYNEQFF,TGTGCCAGCCGTAGCGGGAGGGAGTACAATGAGCAGTTCTTC
TRBV19,NA,NA,TRBJ2-7,CASGKGESYEQYF,TGTGCCAGCGGAAAGGGGGAATCCTACGAGCAGTACTTC
TRBV5-4,TRBD2,NA,TRBJ2-2,CASSLKREEYTGELFF,TGTGCCAGCAGCTTGAAGCGGGAGGAGTACACCGGGGAGCTGTTTTTT
TRBV4-1,TRBD1,once,TRBJ2-7,CASSLQGTANSYEQYF,TGCGCCAGCAGCCTACAAGGGACAGCGAACTCCTACGAGCAGTACTTC
TRBV19,NA,NA,TRBJ2-7,CASSIGDFSYEQYF,TGTGCCAGTAGTATCGGGGACTTCTCCTACGAGCAGTACTTC
TRBV7-2,TRBD1,NA,TRBJ1-6,CASSLSGTGAYNSPLHF,TGTGCCAGCAGCTTATCCGGGACAGGGGCCTATAATTCACCCCTCCACTTT
TRBV27,TRBD2,few,TRBJ2-7,CASSPRAGGYEQYF,TGTGCCAGCAGCCCCCGGGCGGGAGGTTACGAGCAGTACTTC
TRBV2,TRBD1,NA,TRBJ1-5,CASTSGGLDQPQHF,TGTGCCAGCACATCAGGGGGCCTGGATCAGCCCCAGCATTTT
TRBV11-2,TRBD1,NA,TRBJ2-5,CASSFRQGAQETQYF,TGTGCCAGCAGCTTTAGGCAGGGGGCACAAGAGACCCAGTACTTC
TRBV5-5,TRBD1,NA,TRBJ1-1,CASSLSGTGSFAEAFF,TGTGCCAGCAGCTTGAGCGGGACAGGGAGCTTCGCTGAAGCTTTCTTT
TRBV18,NA,NA,TRBJ1-5,CASSPRTDNSNQPQHF,TGTGCCAGCTCACCACGGACAGATAATAGCAATCAGCCCCAGCATTTT
TRBV7-8,TRBD1,NA,TRBJ1-5,CASSEGTGVIWPQHF,TGTGCCAGCAGCGAAGGGACAGGGGTTATATGGCCCCAGCATTTT
TRBV5-6,NA,NA,TRBJ1-2,CASNTLRAGAYGYTF,TGTGCCAGCAACACCCTCAGGGCGGGGGCCTATGGCTACACCTTC
TRBV9,NA,NA,TRBJ2-5,CASSVWGEIQETQYF,TGTGCCAGCAGCGTATGGGGGGAAATCCAAGAGACCCAGTACTTC